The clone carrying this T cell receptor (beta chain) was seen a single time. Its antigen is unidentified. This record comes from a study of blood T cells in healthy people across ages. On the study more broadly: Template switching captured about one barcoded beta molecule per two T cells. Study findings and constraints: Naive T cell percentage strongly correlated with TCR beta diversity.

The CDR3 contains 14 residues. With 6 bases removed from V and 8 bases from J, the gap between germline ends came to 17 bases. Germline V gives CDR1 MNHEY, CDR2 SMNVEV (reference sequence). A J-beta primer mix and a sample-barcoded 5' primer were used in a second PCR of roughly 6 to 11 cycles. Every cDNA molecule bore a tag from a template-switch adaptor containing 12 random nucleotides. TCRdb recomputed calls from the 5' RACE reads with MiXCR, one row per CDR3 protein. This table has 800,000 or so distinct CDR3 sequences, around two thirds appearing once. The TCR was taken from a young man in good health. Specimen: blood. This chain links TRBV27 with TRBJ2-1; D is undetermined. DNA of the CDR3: TGTGCCAGCAGCCCACCAGGTACTCACGATGAGCAGTTCTTC. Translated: CASSPPGTHDEQFF.